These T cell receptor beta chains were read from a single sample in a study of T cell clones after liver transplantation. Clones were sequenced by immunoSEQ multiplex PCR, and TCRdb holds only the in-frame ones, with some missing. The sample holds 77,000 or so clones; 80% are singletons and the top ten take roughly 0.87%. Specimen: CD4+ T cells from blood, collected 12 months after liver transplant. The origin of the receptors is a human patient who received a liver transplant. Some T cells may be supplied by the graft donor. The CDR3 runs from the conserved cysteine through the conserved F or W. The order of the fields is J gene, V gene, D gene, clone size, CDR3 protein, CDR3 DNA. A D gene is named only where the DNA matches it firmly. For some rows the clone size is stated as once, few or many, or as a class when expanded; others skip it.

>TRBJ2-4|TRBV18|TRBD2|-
CASSPPRLAGHQNIQYF
TGTGCCAGCTCCCCCCCTAGACTAGCGGGACACCAAAACATTCAGTACTTC
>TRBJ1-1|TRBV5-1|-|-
CASSLVASPITEAFF
TGCGCCAGCAGCTTGGTCGCCTCCCCGATCACTGAAGCTTTCTTT
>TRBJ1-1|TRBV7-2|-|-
CASSPGAANTEAFF
TGTGCCAGCAGCCCCGGGGCGGCGAACACTGAAGCTTTCTTT
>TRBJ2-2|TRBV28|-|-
CASYWRGRAGELFF
TGTGCCAGCTACTGGCGGGGGCGGGCCGGGGAGCTGTTTTTT
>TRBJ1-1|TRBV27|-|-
CASSTNTMNTEAFF
TGTGCCAGCAGTACAAACACCATGAACACTGAAGCTTTCTTT
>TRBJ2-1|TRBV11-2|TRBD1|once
CASSPDRGGVSEQFF
TGTGCCAGCAGCCCGGACAGGGGTGGGGTATCGGAGCAGTTCTTC
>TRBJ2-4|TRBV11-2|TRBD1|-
CASSLATGLNIQYF
TGTGCCAGCAGCTTAGCGACAGGGCTAAACATTCAGTACTTC
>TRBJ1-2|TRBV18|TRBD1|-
CASSERTGGRDGYTF
TGTGCCAGCTCAGAACGGACAGGGGGCAGGGATGGCTACACCTTC
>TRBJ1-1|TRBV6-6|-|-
CASSFSGGGTEAFF
TGTGCCAGCAGTTTCTCTGGTGGAGGAACTGAAGCTTTCTTT
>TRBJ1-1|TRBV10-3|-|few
CAIRRGEDTEAFF
TGTGCCATCAGAAGAGGGGAGGACACTGAAGCTTTCTTT
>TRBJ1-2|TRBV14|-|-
CASSQVARNYGYTF
TGTGCCAGCAGCCAAGTAGCCAGGAACTATGGCTACACCTTC
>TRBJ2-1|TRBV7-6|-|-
CASSLSNEQFF
TGTGCCAGCAGCTTATCGAATGAGCAGTTCTTC
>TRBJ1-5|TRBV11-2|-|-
CASSLDWNQPQHF
TGTGCCAGCAGCTTAGACTGGAATCAGCCCCAGCATTTT
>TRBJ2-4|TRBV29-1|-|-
CSVEESRQSIQYF
TGCAGCGTTGAAGAATCCCGACAAAGCATTCAGTACTTC
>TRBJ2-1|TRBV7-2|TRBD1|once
CASSLGQGLGEQFF
TGTGCCAGCAGCTTGGGACAGGGGCTGGGTGAGCAGTTCTTC
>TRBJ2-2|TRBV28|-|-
CASSSGADTGELFF
TGTGCCAGCAGTTCGGGGGCGGACACCGGGGAGCTGTTTTTT
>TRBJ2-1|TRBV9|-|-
CASTPTGEPYNEQFF
TGTGCCAGCACCCCCACTGGGGAGCCCTACAATGAGCAGTTCTTC
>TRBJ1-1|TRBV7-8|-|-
CASSPREGDTEAFF
TGTGCCAGCAGCCCCCGAGAGGGCGACACTGAAGCTTTCTTT
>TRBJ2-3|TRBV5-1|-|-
CASSLDSASTDTQYF
TGCGCCAGCAGCTTGGACAGTGCTAGCACAGATACGCAGTATTTT
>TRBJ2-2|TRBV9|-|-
CASSVGVSGELFF
TGTGCCAGCAGCGTAGGTGTGTCCGGGGAGCTGTTTTTT
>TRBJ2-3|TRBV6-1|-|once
CASSEEVGIRTDTQYF
TGTGCCAGCAGTGAAGAAGTGGGAATCAGGACAGATACGCAGTATTTT
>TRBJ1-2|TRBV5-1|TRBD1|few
CASSPGQGNYGYTF
TGCGCCAGCAGCCCTGGACAGGGTAACTATGGCTACACCTTC
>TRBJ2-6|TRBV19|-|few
CASGANVLTF
TGTGCATCTGGGGCCAACGTCCTGACTTTC
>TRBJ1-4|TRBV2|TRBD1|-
CASSVQGVREKLFF
TGTGCCAGCAGTGTCCAGGGGGTGCGGGAAAAACTGTTTTTT
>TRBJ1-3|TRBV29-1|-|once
CSSVFGNTIYF
TGCAGCTCCGTATTTGGAAACACCATATATTTT
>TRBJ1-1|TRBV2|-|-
CASSEWGMEAFF
TGTGCCAGCAGTGAATGGGGTATGGAAGCTTTCTTT
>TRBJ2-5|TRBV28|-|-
CASSSSGVAQYF
TGTGCCAGCAGTTCCTCGGGGGTGGCCCAGTACTTC
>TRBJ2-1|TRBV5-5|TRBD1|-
CASSLGQGAREQFF
TGTGCCAGCAGCTTGGGACAGGGGGCACGTGAGCAGTTCTTC
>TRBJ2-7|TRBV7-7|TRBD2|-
CASSLAGTSYEQYF
TGTGCTAGCAGCTTAGCCGGGACTAGCTACGAGCAGTACTTC
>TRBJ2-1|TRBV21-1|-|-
CASSPRNNNEQFF
TGTGCCAGCAGCCCTAGGAACAACAATGAGCAGTTCTTC
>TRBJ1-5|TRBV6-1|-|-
CASSEAGGHSNQPQHF
TGTGCCAGCAGTGAAGCGGGGGGACATAGCAATCAGCCCCAGCATTTT
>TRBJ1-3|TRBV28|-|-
CASSFTGSGNTIYF
TGTGCCAGCAGTTTTACAGGCTCTGGAAACACCATATATTTT
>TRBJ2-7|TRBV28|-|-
CASSFFGGEQYF
TGTGCCAGCAGTTTTTTCGGGGGAGAGCAGTACTTC
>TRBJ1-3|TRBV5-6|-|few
CASSRAFDTSGNTIYF
TGTGCCAGCAGCAGAGCCTTCGACACCTCTGGAAACACCATATATTTT
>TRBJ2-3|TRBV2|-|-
CASSPWGSTDTQYF
TGTGCCAGCAGTCCGTGGGGGAGCACAGATACGCAGTATTTT
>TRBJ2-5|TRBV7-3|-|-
CASSLGTGGETQYF
TGTGCCAGCAGCTTAGGGACCGGGGGAGAGACCCAGTACTTC
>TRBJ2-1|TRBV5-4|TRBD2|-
CASSLGTPGLAFNEQFF
TGTGCCAGCAGCTTGGGGACGCCGGGACTAGCTTTCAATGAGCAGTTCTTC
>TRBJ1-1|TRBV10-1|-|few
CASSESGFGAFF
TGCGCCAGCAGTGAGTCCGGATTTGGGGCTTTCTTT
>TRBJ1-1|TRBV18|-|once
CASSPSARNTEAFF
TGTGCCAGCTCACCATCTGCGAGGAACACTGAAGCTTTCTTT
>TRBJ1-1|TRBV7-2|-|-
CASSPQSYTEAFF
TGTGCCAGCAGCCCCCAGAGCTACACTGAAGCTTTCTTT
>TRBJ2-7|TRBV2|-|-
CASSEQSSYEQYF
TGTGCCAGCAGTGAGCAGAGCTCCTACGAGCAGTACTTC
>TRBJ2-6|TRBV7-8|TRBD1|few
CASSWDRGSPGANVLTF
TGTGCCAGCAGCTGGGACAGGGGTTCCCCTGGGGCCAACGTCCTGACTTTC
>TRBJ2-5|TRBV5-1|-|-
CASSPRRQETQYF
TGCGCCAGCAGCCCGAGACGGCAAGAGACCCAGTACTTC